This entry describes one TCR beta chain. The sample comes from a study of STAT5B mutations in CD4+ large granular lymphocyte leukemia. The repertoire was sequenced with immunoSEQ multiplex PCR; TCRdb's copy has only in-frame clones and lacks some. The sample lists 20,000 to 25,000 clones, roughly three quarters seen once, with roughly 0.4% in the top ten. The trim removed 1 base at V and 0 bases at J, leaving 4 bases unmatched. This CDR3 region has 18 residues. CDR1 and CDR2 from the germline V gene are MNHNS and SASEGT. The sample comprised CD4+ T cells from blood buffy coats. The chain employs TRBV6-1 and TRBJ2-2, with TRBD2 matching 11 bases. The receptor's source is a human donor in good health. CDR3 DNA: TGTGCCAGCAGTGAAGGATTTAGCGGGAGGGCGAACACCGGGGAGCTGTTTTTT. Translating gives CASSEGFSGRANTGELFF.